The present entry profiles one T cell receptor beta chain with its context. Its antigen is still unknown. No much larger clone exists at a distance of one base, and base qualities are not known. The CDR3 regions of human TCRbeta chains were analyzed by immunosequencing. Per the authors' processing: TCRs in the repertoires were compared against a reference library of SARS-CoV-2-specific TCRs that had been generated with the MIRA antigen-specificity platform. Breadth was defined as the fraction of unique TCRs that were SARS-CoV-2-associated. Depth was defined as the fraction of total T cells that were SARS-CoV-2-associated. Each spike-specific TCR was assigned to its reactive spike region and to a CD4 or CD8 class using the MIRA data. Log10-transformed breadth and depth values were compared by one-way ANOVA with Sidak's multiple comparisons tests. The immuneACCESS repertoire file appears here via TCRdb, limited to in-frame rearrangements. These files lack a portion of the clones; in checked studies, under half of the deficit traces to unresolved V genes, and the cause of the others is not known. Clone size and the V and J calls come from that table; the DNA yielded D and trimming. A total of approximately 150,000 clones appear in this sample, 90% to 95% of them only once. Of the sample, 1.5% to 2% is held by the ten largest clones.

The time point label here, explained by the study, means: baseline before first vaccination. Vaccinee samples came from UK trials COV001 and COV002, including a single-blind randomized controlled phase 2/3 trial of AZD1222 (ChAdOx1 nCoV-19) in healthy adults. Trial participant PBMC samples were collected at day 0 and day 28 after the second dose for TCRbeta chain sequencing. The data stem from a study of T cell responses to AZD1222 COVID-19 vaccine (dated by TCRdb to the early 2020s). Broadly, across the study: AZD1222 recipients whose second dose came at about 4 weeks and those whose second dose came at about 12 weeks were combined into one group, since spike-specific TCR depth and breadth did not differ between the two schedules. A total of 233 trial participants underwent TCR sequencing, of whom 200 to 220 had received two doses of AZD1222 and 26 had received two doses of the MenACWY control vaccine. Trial participants were enrolled by age into subgroups of 18-55, 56-69 and 70-plus years, and roughly 150, 30 and 60 TCR-sequenced participants, respectively, were included in these subgroups.

The research as a whole found: Reportedly, almost half of the unique spike-specific TCRs recognized epitopes lying outside the regions that are mutated in the B.1.351 and B.1.1.7 variants. In the small 56-69-year group, the increase in depth fell short of significance, most likely because of low power. No day 14 peak-response samples were available, so repertoires were characterized only after the peak T cell response. After two AZD1222 doses, both the breadth and the depth of spike-specific TCRs were significantly higher than at day 0 and than in MenACWY recipients. Only five or six AZD1222 recipients were SARS-CoV-2 seropositive at baseline, limiting conclusions about previously exposed vaccinees. The vaccine-associated CD4 TCRs covered the entire spike protein, and the dominant responses fell in regions 160-218 and 743-854. Most participants were white British and females outnumbered males, and the authors suggested that clonal diversity may have been underestimated.

CDR1 and CDR2 (KGHSH, LQKENI) derive from the germline V gene. From cysteine to phenylalanine, the CDR3 is 13 amino acids long. This entry keeps only the CDR3 DNA: 39 bases, framed from base 1. Trimming takes 3 bases from V and 7 bases from J, and the germline ends sit 9 bases apart. The V gene is TRBV18 and the J gene is TRBJ1-4, with the D gene not confidently named. This TCR derives from an adult in good health. Sequencing was performed on peripheral blood, taken on day 0 of AZD1222 vaccination. The sequenced DNA: TGTGCCAGCTCACCGGACTCTGGTGAAAAACTGTTTTTT. This yields the protein CASSPDSGEKLFF.